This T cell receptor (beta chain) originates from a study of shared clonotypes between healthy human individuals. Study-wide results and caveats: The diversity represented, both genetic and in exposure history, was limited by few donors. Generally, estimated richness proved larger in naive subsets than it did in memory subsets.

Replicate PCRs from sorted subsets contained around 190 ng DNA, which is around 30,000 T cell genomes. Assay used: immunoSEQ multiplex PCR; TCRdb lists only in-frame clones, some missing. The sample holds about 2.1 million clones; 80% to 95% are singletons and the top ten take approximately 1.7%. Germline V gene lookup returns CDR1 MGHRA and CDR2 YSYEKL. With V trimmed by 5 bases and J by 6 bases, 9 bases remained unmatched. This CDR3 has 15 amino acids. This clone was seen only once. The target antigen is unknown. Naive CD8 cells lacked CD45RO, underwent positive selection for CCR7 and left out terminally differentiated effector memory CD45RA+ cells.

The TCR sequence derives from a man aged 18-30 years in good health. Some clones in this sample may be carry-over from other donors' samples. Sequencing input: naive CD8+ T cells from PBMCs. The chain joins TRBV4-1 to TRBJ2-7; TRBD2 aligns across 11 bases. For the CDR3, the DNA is TGCGCCAGCAGCGTACGGGCCGGGACTAGCGGCGAGCAGTACTTC. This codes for CASSVRAGTSGEQYF.